Following are 20 T cell receptor beta chains from one sample sequenced in a study of blood T cells in healthy people across ages. A second PCR, run for about 6 to 12 cycles, used a sample-barcoded 5' primer plus a J-beta primer mix. TCRdb reanalysed the 5' RACE reads using MiXCR and keeps one entry per CDR3 protein. The sample has approximately 800,000 distinct CDR3 sequences, less than 60% seen once. Input material: blood. The receptors were gathered from a man older than 75 in good health.

The rearrangement uses TRBV4-3 and TRBJ2-1; D unresolved. Germline-derived CDR1 and CDR2 are LGHNA and YSLEER. Trimming took off 4 bases at V and 8 bases at J, with 15 bases between the two ends. This CDR3 region has 14 residues. This chain's CDR3 is CASSPEVGFYEQFF. Written as DNA, the CDR3 is TGCGCCAGCAGCCCAGAAGTTGGCTTCTATGAGCAGTTCTTC.

This chain connects TRBV12-3 or TRBV12-4 to TRBJ2-1; D uncertain. The CDR3 has 14 residues. With 5 bases removed from V and 11 bases from J, the gap between germline ends came to 19 bases. The CDR3 coding sequence is TGTGCCAGCAGTGTAGGTACCCCCGTGGCCAAGCAGTTCTTC. Translation: CASSVGTPVAKQFF.

The chain employs TRBV27 and TRBJ2-3, with 12 positions matching TRBD2. V lost 2 bases and J lost 0; bases outside the gene matches: 9. CDR1 is MNHEY, CDR2 SMNVEV, per germline (reference sequence). This CDR3 region has 19 residues. CDR3 sequence: CASSLPPSGRVVSTDTQYF. CDR3 bases: TGTGCCAGCAGTTTACCTCCTAGCGGGAGGGTTGTTAGCACAGATACGCAGTATTTT.

V and J are TRBV6-6 and TRBJ1-1; TRBD1 matches at 7 bases. The V and J ends lost 6 bases and 4 bases, in that order; junction bases with no gene match: 8. The CDR3 is 14 residues long. Germline V CDR1 and CDR2: MNHNY, SVGAGI (reference sequence). The CDR3 sequence is CASRSRQGRTEAFF. The CDR3 DNA is TGTGCCAGCAGATCGCGACAGGGACGCACTGAAGCTTTCTTT.

This rearrangement joins TRBV6-1 to TRBJ2-7, with D possibly being TRBD2 (6 bases). Deletions cut 4 bases from V and 2 bases from J, with 15 bases between. In germline, CDR1 is MNHNS, CDR2 SASEGT. The CDR3 sequence is 15 residues long. In DNA form, the CDR3 reads TGTGCCAGCAGTGGGGAGTCGCGGGGAGCCTACGAGCAGTACTTC. Protein: CASSGESRGAYEQYF.

Comments on this clonotype: This may be a read error, as it is one base from a much larger clone. The J gene is TRBJ2-3, the V gene TRBV20-1, with D perhaps TRBD2 (6 bases). The CDR3 consists of 12 residues. Germline V gene sequence: CDR1 DFQATT, CDR2 SNEGSKA (reference sequence). V was cut by 3 bases and J by 10 bases, with 14 bases left in between. CDR3 residues: CSASGPRDAQYF. The CDR3 DNA is TGCAGTGCTAGTGGGCCGCGGGATGCGCAGTATTTT.

The V and J genes are TRBV28 and TRBJ1-1; 7 nucleotides match TRBD1. Germline V lookup: CDR1 MDHEN, CDR2 SYDVKM. J lost 0 bases, V lost 5 bases, and 12 bases had no gene match. The CDR3 sequence is 17 residues long. The CDR3 spells CASSGLYRGRMNTEAFF. The DNA for the CDR3 is TGTGCCAGCAGTGGACTATACAGGGGAAGGATGAACACTGAAGCTTTCTTT.

DNA for the CDR3: TGCGCCAGCAGCCCAGGACAGGGGTTCGATGAGCAGTTCTTC. As protein: CASSPGQGFDEQFF. The V call is TRBV10-1, the J call TRBJ2-1, with 9 bases lining up with TRBD1. This CDR3 contains 14 residues. With V trimmed by 6 bases and J by 8 bases, 8 bases remained unmatched. CDR1 and CDR2 from the germline V gene are WNHNN and SYGVQD (reference sequence).

The chain combines TRBV12-3 or TRBV12-4 with TRBJ2-3; 7 bases match TRBD1. The CDR3 runs to 15 residues. With 5 bases clipped from V and 2 bases from J, the junction kept 7 bases outside the gene matches. The CDR3 region is CASSEGQTFTDTQYF. The CDR3 DNA sequence: TGTGCCAGCAGTGAGGGACAGACTTTCACAGATACGCAGTATTTT.

This chain connects TRBV4-1 to TRBJ2-1; 7 bases agree with TRBD2. The end of the DNA is better explained by TRBJ2-7, so the J call may be wrong. Germline V gene lookup returns CDR1 MGHRA and CDR2 YSYEKL. This CDR3 comprises 17 residues. CDR3 nucleotide sequence: TGCGCCAGCAGCCCAGGAGCCCGCGGGAGCTCCTACAATGAGCAGTACTTC. Translated: CASSPGARGSSYNEQYF.

The V call is TRBV7-2, the J call TRBJ1-5; D is uncertain. Trimming shortened V by 5 bases and J by 0 bases, and 8 bases separated the two germline ends. The germline gives CDR1 SGHTA, CDR2 FQGNSA. The CDR3 loop spans 14 amino acids. The CDR3 protein is CASSPEGSNQPQHF. In DNA form, the CDR3 reads TGTGCCAGCAGCCCGGAGGGTAGCAATCAGCCCCAGCATTTT.

The CDR3 loop is CASSSRTSVDTQYF. The DNA of the CDR3 is TGTGCCAGTAGTTCTCGGACTAGCGTAGATACGCAGTATTTT. The chain combines TRBV19 with TRBJ2-3, with 9 nucleotides matching TRBD2. With V trimmed by 5 bases and J by 5 bases, 5 bases remained unmatched. The CDR3 sequence is 14 residues long. Germline V gene sequence: CDR1 LNHDA, CDR2 SQIVND (reference sequence).

The V and J genes are TRBV10-2 and TRBJ2-3, with D unresolved. Trimming left V 3 bases short and J 0 bases short, with 13 bases between. This CDR3 contains 16 residues. CDR1 and CDR2 (germline): WSHSY, SAAADI. In nucleotides, the CDR3 is TGCGCCAGCAGTGACTTCGACGCGAGGAGCACAGATACGCAGTATTTT. Encoded protein: CASSDFDARSTDTQYF.

The chain is built from TRBV2 and TRBJ2-1; D remains ambiguous. V was cut by 7 bases and J by 2 bases, with 15 bases left in between. Germline V gives CDR1 SNHLY, CDR2 FYNNEI. The CDR3 has 15 amino acids. CDR3 loop: CASKPVGVAYNEQFF. The CDR3 region has the DNA TGTGCCAGCAAGCCTGTCGGTGTGGCCTACAATGAGCAGTTCTTC.

CDR3 in DNA: TGTGCCAGCAGCGTAAATCCTAGGGGATCGACTAGCGGGATCACCGATGAGCAGTTCTTC. Its translation: CASSVNPRGSTSGITDEQFF. The chain couples TRBV9 to TRBJ2-1, with 11 bases aligning to TRBD2. V was pared by 1 base and J by 8 bases, with 20 bases of the junction left unmatched. Germline V gene sequence: CDR1 SGDLS, CDR2 YYNGEE. The CDR3 runs to 20 residues.

This chain links TRBV6-1 with TRBJ1-1, with D perhaps matching TRBD1 (5 bases). CDR3 size: 16 residues. Deletions cut 2 bases from V and 6 bases from J, with 19 bases between. CDR1 is MNHNS and CDR2 is SASEGT in the germline V gene. CDR3 residues: CASSESVGALFPEAFF. The DNA of the CDR3 is TGTGCCAGCAGTGAATCTGTCGGGGCTCTATTCCCTGAAGCTTTCTTT.

The rearrangement joins TRBV10-3 to TRBJ2-4; 8 positions agree with TRBD1. V trimming: 2 bases; J trimming: 13 bases; junction bases outside the gene matches: 10. CDR1 is ENHRY and CDR2 is SYGVKD in the germline V gene. This CDR3 has 14 residues. As DNA, the CDR3 is TGTGCCATCAGTGAGAAGAGGGACAGGTACGGGCAGTACTTC. As protein: CAISEKRDRYGQYF.

This clonotype has more than one count but fewer than ten. V and J are TRBV6-4 and TRBJ2-5, with 13 bases identical to TRBD2. V was clipped by 2 bases and J by 3 bases; unmatched bases: 6. The CDR3 runs 17 residues. Germline CDR1 reads MRHNA; CDR2 reads SNTAGT. CDR3: CASSDPSGLAGKETQYF. CDR3 nucleotides: TGTGCCAGCAGTGACCCATCGGGACTAGCGGGAAAAGAGACCCAGTACTTC.

This clonotype was counted between two and nine times. The chain is built from TRBV29-1 and TRBJ2-7, with TRBD2 matching over 12 bases. V lost 6 bases, J lost 1 base, and 4 bases stayed unmatched. The CDR3 runs to 14 residues. Germline loops: CDR1 SQVTM, CDR2 ANQGSEA. CDR3 amino acids: CSVLGLAGSYEQYF. CDR3 sequence (DNA): TGCAGCGTACTAGGACTAGCGGGGTCCTACGAGCAGTACTTC.

The chain links TRBV20-1 to TRBJ1-1; D is undetermined. CDR1 is DFQATT and CDR2 is SNEGSKA in the germline V gene (reference sequence). The CDR3 runs 12 residues. Trimming left V 3 bases short and J 11 bases short, with 16 bases between. This CDR3 reads CSASGTSPEAFF. The CDR3 DNA reads as TGCAGTGCTAGCGGCACCTCCCCGGAGGCTTTCTTT.